This T cell receptor (beta chain) was sequenced during a study of blood T cell repertoires in COVID-19. Study-wide context: T cells, B-cell-depleted T cells, or PBMCs supplied cDNA or gDNA.

In the original workflow: Scientists estimated how many nucleated cells there were by amplifying reference gene primers. Clones were read by immunoSEQ multiplex PCR, and TCRdb kept only the in-frame ones, dropping some. The V and J calls and clone size are taken from that table; D and trimming were inferred from the DNA. In the table there are 230,000 or so clones, roughly 79% of which are singletons. V was shortened by 2 bases and J by 5 bases, with 12 bases between the two germline ends. The CDR3 loop spans 14 amino acids. Germline V gene lookup returns CDR1 MNHEY and CDR2 SMNVEV (reference sequence).

This TCR derives from a woman aged 80 or older with COVID-19, enrolled during active disease. The sample was peripheral blood. The chain links TRBV27 to TRBJ2-5; possible D gene TRBD2, 6 bases. The CDR3 reads CASSLRAGRETQYF. CDR3 bases: TGTGCCAGCAGTTTAAGGGCGGGGAGGGAGACCCAGTACTTC.